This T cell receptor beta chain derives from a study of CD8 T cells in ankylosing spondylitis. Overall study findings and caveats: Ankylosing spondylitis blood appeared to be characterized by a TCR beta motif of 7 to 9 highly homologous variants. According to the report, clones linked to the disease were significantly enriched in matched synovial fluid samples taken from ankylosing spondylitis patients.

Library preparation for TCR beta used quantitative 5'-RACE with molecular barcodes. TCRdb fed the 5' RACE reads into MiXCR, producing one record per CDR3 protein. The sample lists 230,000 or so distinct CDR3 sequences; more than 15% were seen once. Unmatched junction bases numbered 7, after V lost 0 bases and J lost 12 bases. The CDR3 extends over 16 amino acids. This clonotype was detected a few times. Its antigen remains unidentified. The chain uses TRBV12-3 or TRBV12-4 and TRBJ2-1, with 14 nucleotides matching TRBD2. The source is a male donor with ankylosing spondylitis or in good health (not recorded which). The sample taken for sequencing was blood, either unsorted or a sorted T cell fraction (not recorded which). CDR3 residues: CASSLAGLAGEVAQFF. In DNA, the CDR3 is TGTGCCAGCAGTTTAGCGGGACTAGCGGGAGAGGTTGCGCAGTTCTTC.